These 17 T cell receptor beta chains share one sample of origin, sequenced in a study of cytomegalovirus exposure and HLA in healthy donors. Primers included in the PCR were 60 Vbeta and 13 Jbeta primers. Data came from immunoSEQ multiplex PCR; TCRdb stores just in-frame clones and leaves some out. The sample consists of roughly 180,000 clones, roughly 80% of them appearing once. What was sequenced was PBMCs. The receptors were sampled from a woman younger than 30 in good health and CMV-seronegative.

This chain connects TRBV6-5 to TRBJ2-1; 8 nucleotides align to TRBD2. Germline values: CDR1 MNHEY, CDR2 SVGAGI. Trimming cost V 7 bases and J 0 bases; bases outside gene matches: 5. The CDR3 extends over 15 amino acids. CDR3: CASTTGLGSYNEQFF. As DNA, the CDR3 is TGTGCCAGCACCACGGGACTAGGCTCCTACAATGAGCAGTTCTTC.

Concerning this clone: Relative to the germline gene, one junction end is altered; a read error may explain this. The chain joins TRBV7-9 to TRBJ2-7; 9 bases fit TRBD2. This CDR3 has 17 residues. CDR1 and CDR2 from the germline V gene are SEHNR and FQNEAQ (reference sequence). The CDR3 loop reads CSSSLVLTGGRAHEQYF. The CDR3 DNA follows: TGTTCCAGCAGCTTAGTTCTTACGGGCGGGAGGGCCCACGAGCAGTACTTC.

The chain recombines TRBV2 with TRBJ2-1, with 11 bases matching TRBD1. This CDR3 is 14 amino acids long. Per the germline V gene, CDR1 is SNHLY and CDR2 is FYNNEI. V was clipped by 5 bases and J by 9 bases; unmatched bases: 6. This CDR3 reads CASSMGQGGVEQFF. CDR3 nucleotide sequence: TGTGCCAGCAGTATGGGACAGGGGGGCGTTGAGCAGTTCTTC.

In nucleotides, the CDR3 is TGTGCCACCAGCAGAGAGGACAGGGCTAGCACAGATACGCAGTATTTT. This gives the protein CATSREDRASTDTQYF. V usage is TRBV15 and J usage is TRBJ2-3; 8 positions match TRBD1. The CDR3 length is 16 residues. CDR1 is LNHNV and CDR2 is YYDKDF in the germline V gene (reference sequence). Losses at the gene ends were 0 bases for V and 0 bases for J; bases not matched to a gene: 2. Full variable domain (outside the CDR3, taken from reference TRBV15 and TRBJ2-3): DAMVIQNPRYQVTQFGKPVTLSCSQTLNHNVMYWYQQKSSQAPKLLFHYYDKDFNNEADTPDNFQSRRPNTSFCFLDIRSPGLGDTAMYLCATSREDRASTDTQYFGPGTRLTVL.

The chain combines TRBV7-9 with TRBJ2-3; TRBD1 matches at 9 bases. Germline trimming cut 1 base from V and 5 bases from J; bases unmatched to any gene: 4. From germline, CDR1 is SEHNR and CDR2 FQNEAQ (reference sequence). This CDR3 region has 15 residues. The CDR3 nucleotides read TGTGCCAGCAGCTTAGGGGACAGGGCGATAGATACGCAGTATTTT. It yields the protein CASSLGDRAIDTQYF.

The chain couples TRBV7-2 to TRBJ2-1, with 7 bases aligning to TRBD2. The CDR3 loop spans 13 amino acids. J lost 10 bases, V lost 3 bases, and 6 bases had no gene match. Germline V CDR1 and CDR2: SGHTA, FQGNSA. CDR3 in DNA: TGTGCCAGCAGCTTTGTAGCGCGGGAGGAGCAGTTCTTC. It yields the protein CASSFVAREEQFF.

V usage is TRBV28 and J usage is TRBJ1-5; D unclear. CDR3 length: 13 residues. Germline V lookup: CDR1 MDHEN, CDR2 SYDVKM. Trimming left V 7 bases short and J 0 bases short, with 7 bases between. The CDR3 loop reads CASTGYSNQPQHF. CDR3 nucleotides: TGTGCCAGCACCGGTTATAGCAATCAGCCCCAGCATTTT.

The rearrangement joins TRBV30 to TRBJ2-7, with D tentatively TRBD2 (5 bases). Per the germline V gene, CDR1 is GTSNPN and CDR2 is SVGIG (reference sequence). This CDR3 has 18 residues. V lost 2 bases and J lost 4, with 27 bases in between. In nucleotides, the CDR3 is TGTGCCTGGAGTACCTCGATTATAGCGTTCGCTAAACCGTACGAGCAGTACTTC. This encodes CAWSTSIIAFAKPYEQYF.

The rearrangement links TRBV10-3 to TRBJ2-7, with D perhaps TRBD2 (5 bases). Trimming shortened V by 0 bases and J by 6 bases, and 15 bases separated the two germline ends. The CDR3 contains 15 residues. Germline-derived CDR1 and CDR2 are ENHRY and SYGVKD. The DNA of the CDR3 is TGTGCCATCAGTGAGTCCGGGATCCTTACCGCCGAGCAGTACTTC. The encoded protein is CAISESGILTAEQYF.

The chain links TRBV9 to TRBJ1-1; 10 bases line up with TRBD1. CDR3 length: 14 amino acids. Looked up from germline, CDR1 is SGDLS and CDR2 is YYNGEE. J gave up 8 bases and V 5 bases, and 9 bases lay outside the gene matches. This chain's CDR3 is CASSPGTGALEAFF. In DNA, the CDR3 is TGTGCCAGCAGTCCCGGGACAGGGGCCTTAGAAGCTTTCTTT.

The chain is built from TRBV2 and TRBJ2-3, with TRBD2 identical over 13 bases. The trim removed 7 bases at V and 2 bases at J, leaving 6 bases unmatched. Per the germline V gene, CDR1 is SNHLY and CDR2 is FYNNEI. CDR3 length: 16 residues. The CDR3 DNA reads as TGTGCCAGCACTCCCGGGACTAGCGGGAACACAGATACGCAGTATTTT. Translated: CASTPGTSGNTDTQYF.

This chain joins TRBV25-1 and TRBJ2-3; no clear D gene. The CDR3 is 13 residues long. Germline V gene sequence: CDR1 MGHDK, CDR2 SYGVNS. Trimming removed 3 bases at V and 1 base at J, with 5 bases between. CDR3 protein: CASSDIGTDTQYF. For the CDR3, the DNA is TGTGCCAGCAGTGATATAGGCACAGATACGCAGTATTTT.

The rearrangement uses TRBV6-5 and TRBJ2-7, with 7 bases fitting TRBD1. Losses at the gene ends were 0 bases for V and 8 bases for J; bases not matched to a gene: 7. In germline, CDR1 is MNHEY, CDR2 SVGAGI. This CDR3 has 14 residues. The CDR3 DNA reads as TGTGCCAGCAGTTACTCGACAGGGCTGGACAAGCAGTACTTC. Encoded protein: CASSYSTGLDKQYF.

This chain uses TRBV28 with TRBJ2-5, with D possibly being TRBD2 (6 bases). Germline V CDR1 and CDR2: MDHEN, SYDVKM. V gave up 5 bases and J gave up 1 base, with 11 bases separating them. The CDR3 length is 14 residues. This CDR3 reads CASSEIGGQETQYF. CDR3 in DNA: TGTGCCAGCAGTGAGATCGGGGGCCAAGAGACCCAGTACTTC.

The rearrangement links TRBV11-3 to TRBJ2-7, with 10 bases identical to TRBD2. Looked up from germline, CDR1 is SGHNT and CDR2 is YENEEA. With 5 bases clipped from V and 7 bases from J, the junction kept 11 bases outside the gene matches. CDR3 size: 15 residues. The chain's CDR3 is CASSPSGSILWEQYF. CDR3 coding DNA: TGTGCCAGCAGCCCTAGCGGGAGCATCTTATGGGAGCAGTACTTC.

This clone was seen once. The rearrangement joins TRBV29-1 to TRBJ2-3; no clear D gene. This CDR3 contains 12 residues. The germline V gene has CDR1 SQVTM and CDR2 ANQGSEA. Trimming took off 3 bases at V and 0 bases at J, with 4 bases between the two ends. DNA for the CDR3: TGCAGCGTTGACTCTAGCACAGATACGCAGTATTTT. Protein sequence: CSVDSSTDTQYF.

The chain has TRBV15 and TRBJ2-5; TRBD1 aligns across 7 bases. The CDR3 loop spans 14 amino acids. The germline CDR1 and CDR2 sequences are LNHNV and YYDKDF (reference sequence). V lost 4 bases, J lost 2 bases, and 4 bases stayed unmatched. The CDR3: CATSTGQLQETQYF. CDR3 DNA sequence: TGTGCCACCAGCACGGGACAGCTGCAAGAGACCCAGTACTTC.